One and the same sample provided the 27 T cell receptor beta chains below, sequenced in a study of blood T cell repertoires in COVID-19. Here immunoSEQ multiplex PCR was the method, and the copy in TCRdb shows in-frame clones only, minus some. The data hold about 200,000 clones, with 70% to 90% observed a single time. Sequencing was performed on peripheral blood. The receptors stem from a woman aged 70-85 years with active or convalescent COVID-19.

The rearrangement joins TRBV14 to TRBJ2-5, with D perhaps matching TRBD1 (5 bases). Germline assignment: CDR1 SGHDN and CDR2 FVKESK. The CDR3 is 14 amino acids. Trimming stripped 1 base from V and 5 bases from J, with 11 bases between. CDR3 DNA sequence: TGTGCCAGCAGCCAAGTGGGGCCTGGGGAGACCCAGTACTTC. Amino acid sequence: CASSQVGPGETQYF. Supplemented by reference TRBV14 and TRBJ2-5, the full variable domain reads EAGVTQFPSHSVIEKGQTVTLRCDPISGHDNLYWYRRVMGKEIKFLLHFVKESKQDESGMPNNRFLAERTGGTYSTLKVQPAELEDSGVYFCASSQVGPGETQYFGPGTRLLVL.

This chain connects TRBV28 to TRBJ2-7; perhaps TRBD1 as D (5 bases). The germline V and J ends were trimmed by 5 bases and 5 bases, with 19 bases remaining between them. The CDR3 is made up of 15 amino acids. The germline CDR1 and CDR2 sequences are MDHEN and SYDVKM. CDR3 nucleotide sequence: TGTGCCAGCAGTCTACCCTCAAAAGGCAGGGACGAGCAGTACTTC. This translates into CASSLPSKGRDEQYF. The full variable domain, rest sourced from reference TRBV28 and TRBJ2-7, is DVKVTQSSRYLVKRTGEKVFLECVQDMDHENMFWYRQDPGLGLRLIYFSYDVKMKEKGDIPEGYSVSREKKERFSLILESASTNQTSMYLCASSLPSKGRDEQYFGPGTRLTVT.

V and J are TRBV28 and TRBJ1-3; perhaps TRBD1 as D (5 bases). The CDR3 totals 14 residues. The V end lost 5 bases, the J end lost 0 bases, and 8 bases lay between the germline ends. The V gene's germline CDR1 is MDHEN and CDR2 SYDVKM. This chain's CDR3 is CASSRTYSGNTIYF. DNA for the CDR3: TGTGCCAGCAGTCGGACATACTCTGGAAACACCATATATTTT.

The count of this clone is one. The chain's CDR3 is CASSLLGVAESTDTQYF. The CDR3 bases are TGTGCCAGCAGCTTATTGGGTGTGGCGGAAAGCACAGATACGCAGTATTTT. The V gene is TRBV5-6, the J gene TRBJ2-3; D is unresolved. Germline CDR1 reads SGHDT; CDR2 reads YYEEEE. The V and J ends lost 2 bases and 0 bases respectively, with 16 bases between them. The CDR3 consists of 17 residues. The full variable domain, in which reference TRBV5-6 and TRBJ2-3 provide the parts outside the CDR3, is DAGVTQSPTHLIKTRGQQVTLRCSPKSGHDTVSWYQQALGQGPQFIFQYYEEEERQRGNFPDRFSGHQFPNYSSELNVNALLLGDSALYLCASSLLGVAESTDTQYFGPGTRLTVL.

The chain joins TRBV28 to TRBJ2-2, with 11 positions matching TRBD2. Germline lookup yields CDR1 MDHEN and CDR2 SYDVKM. V gave up 5 bases and J gave up 6 bases; unmatched junction bases: 2. This CDR3 spans 14 amino acids. The CDR3 sequence: CASSELAGAGELFF. The CDR3 DNA reads TGTGCCAGCAGTGAACTAGCGGGAGCCGGGGAGCTGTTTTTT.

This chain connects TRBV2 to TRBJ1-5; 8 bases match TRBD1. CDR3 length: 14 amino acids. V shed 5 bases, J shed 7 bases, and the junction held 7 bases outside the gene matches. Germline V gene sequence: CDR1 SNHLY, CDR2 FYNNEI. CDR3 in DNA: TGTGCCAGCAGTCTACAGGGGGGAGGACAGCCCCAGCATTTT. Translated, it gives CASSLQGGGQPQHF.

This chain connects TRBV5-5 to TRBJ2-7, with a tentative D call TRBD1 (5 bases). Looked up from germline, CDR1 is SGHKS and CDR2 is YYEKEE (reference sequence). V dropped 0 bases and J dropped 2 bases, with 9 bases sitting between them. CDR3 length: 14 residues. The CDR3 sequence is CASSLGQLTYEQYF. The CDR3 region has the DNA TGTGCCAGCAGCTTGGGACAGCTAACCTACGAGCAGTACTTC.

The gene calls are TRBV7-9 and TRBJ2-7, with D possibly matching TRBD2 (6 bases). The CDR3 is made up of 14 amino acids. Trimming took off 4 bases at V and 0 bases at J, with 10 bases between the two ends. CDR1 and CDR2 from the germline V gene are SEHNR and FQNEAQ (reference sequence). CDR3 coding DNA: TGTGCCAGCAGCTCCTCGGGACTCTCCTACGAGCAGTACTTC. This codes for CASSSSGLSYEQYF. The full variable domain, in which reference TRBV7-9 and TRBJ2-7 provide the parts outside the CDR3, is DTGVSQNPRHKITKRGQNVTFRCDPISEHNRLYWYRQTLGQGPEFLTYFQNEAQLEKSRLLSDRFSAERPKGSFSTLEIQRTEQGDSAMYLCASSSSGLSYEQYFGPGTRLTVT.

The chain recombines TRBV19 with TRBJ2-2; D perhaps matches TRBD2 (5 bases). Germline loops: CDR1 LNHDA, CDR2 SQIVND (reference sequence). The CDR3 covers 14 residues. V was cut by 3 bases and J by 1 base, with 6 bases left in between. The CDR3 nucleotides are TGTGCCAGTAGTATCCGGGGGAACACCGGGGAGCTGTTTTTT. Translated: CASSIRGNTGELFF.

The chain recombines TRBV6-6 with TRBJ1-2; 9 bases match TRBD1. Germline V lookup: CDR1 MNHNY, CDR2 SVGAGI (reference sequence). Losses at the gene ends were 1 base for V and 6 bases for J; bases not matched to a gene: 6. The CDR3 spans 15 residues. This CDR3 is CASSYLNRGQDGYTF. The CDR3, as DNA: TGTGCCAGCAGTTACTTGAACAGGGGGCAAGATGGCTACACCTTC.

This chain connects TRBV19 to TRBJ2-3; 9 bases agree with TRBD1. V gave up 4 bases and J gave up 4 bases; unmatched junction bases: 3. The CDR3 runs 14 residues. Germline CDR1 is LNHDA and CDR2 is SQIVND (reference sequence). CDR3 amino acids: CASSRGTGSDTQYF. In DNA, the CDR3 is TGTGCCAGTAGTAGGGGGACAGGGTCAGATACGCAGTATTTT. The whole variable domain, remainder taken from reference TRBV19 and TRBJ2-3, is DGGITQSPKYLFRKEGQNVTLSCEQNLNHDAMYWYRQDPGQGLRLIYYSQIVNDFQKGDIAEGYSVSREKKESFPLTVTSAQKNPTAFYLCASSRGTGSDTQYFGPGTRLTVL.

V is TRBV7-9 and J is TRBJ1-1, with 7 nucleotides matching TRBD1. Per germline, CDR1 SEHNR and CDR2 FQNEAQ (reference sequence). The CDR3 runs 13 residues. Losses at the gene ends were 5 bases for V and 3 bases for J; bases not matched to a gene: 3. For the CDR3, the DNA is TGTGCCAGCAGCATCAGGGGGGACACTGAAGCTTTCTTT. Amino acid sequence: CASSIRGDTEAFF.

The V gene is TRBV7-8, the J gene TRBJ1-1; D perhaps matches TRBD1 (5 bases). This CDR3 has 15 residues. With 4 bases removed from V and 4 bases from J, the gap between germline ends came to 16 bases. In germline, CDR1 is SGHVS, CDR2 FQNEAQ. This CDR3 is CASSSPGQQGTEAFF. As DNA, the CDR3 is TGTGCCAGCAGCTCCCCTGGACAACAAGGCACTGAAGCTTTCTTT.

This chain connects TRBV11-2 to TRBJ2-3, with 8 nucleotides matching TRBD1. The CDR3 runs 15 residues. Germline V gives CDR1 SGHAT, CDR2 FQNNGV. J was trimmed by 5 bases and V by 5 bases; bases with no gene match: 9. CDR3 sequence: CASSQRQGSVDTQYF. In DNA, the CDR3 is TGTGCCAGCAGCCAAAGACAGGGGTCAGTAGATACGCAGTATTTT. The full variable domain, completed using reference TRBV11-2 and TRBJ2-3, is EAGVAQSPRYKIIEKRQSVAFWCNPISGHATLYWYQQILGQGPKLLIQFQNNGVVDDSQLPKDRFSAERLKGVDSTLKIQPAKLEDSAVYLCASSQRQGSVDTQYFGPGTRLTVL.

The J gene is TRBJ2-1, the V gene TRBV4-1, with 8 bases identical to TRBD2. Germline V gives CDR1 MGHRA, CDR2 YSYEKL. The CDR3 runs to 14 residues. V gave up 4 bases and J gave up 4 bases; unmatched junction bases: 3. The CDR3 loop is CASSPLAVYNEQFF. The DNA of the CDR3 is TGCGCCAGCAGCCCACTAGCGGTTTACAATGAGCAGTTCTTC.

The chain employs TRBV28 and TRBJ1-5; 7 bases fit TRBD1. With V trimmed by 5 bases and J by 2 bases, 6 bases remained unmatched. The CDR3 extends over 15 amino acids. The V gene's germline CDR1 is MDHEN and CDR2 SYDVKM. The CDR3 reads CASSPLDRGNQPQHF. The CDR3 DNA is TGTGCCAGCAGTCCGTTAGACAGGGGCAATCAGCCCCAGCATTTT.

The chain links TRBV11-2 to TRBJ2-3; D remains unclear. The ends were cut back, 0 bases at V and 4 bases at J, with 5 bases in the middle. This CDR3 is 13 amino acids long. The germline CDR1 and CDR2 sequences are SGHAT and FQNNGV. CDR3 sequence: CASSLDIADTQYF. The DNA of the CDR3 is TGTGCCAGCAGCTTAGATATAGCAGATACGCAGTATTTT.

This chain joins TRBV6-5 and TRBJ1-5, with D possibly matching TRBD1 (6 bases). The germline V gene has CDR1 MNHEY and CDR2 SVGAGI. The CDR3 covers 15 residues. V was trimmed by 5 bases and J by 4 bases, leaving 15 bases between them. CDR3 coding DNA: TGTGCCAGCAGTCCGAGCAGGGGCGCTAATCAGCCCCAGCATTTT. Translation gives CASSPSRGANQPQHF.

The rearrangement links TRBV6-6 to TRBJ2-3; 8 positions match TRBD2. The CDR3 has 12 amino acids. Per germline, CDR1 MNHNY and CDR2 SVGAGI (reference sequence). Trimming removed 11 bases from V and 5 bases from J; junction bases left unmatched: 6. CDR3 amino acids: CAGTSGGDTQYF. The CDR3 DNA follows: TGTGCCGGAACTAGCGGAGGAGATACGCAGTATTTT.

Comments on this clone: Other DNA variants within this sample encode the same CDR3. The V call is TRBV6-1, the J call TRBJ2-7; D not certain. The CDR3 is 13 amino acids. Trimming shortened V by 3 bases and J by 1 base, and 7 bases separated the two germline ends. CDR1 and CDR2 from the germline V gene are MNHNS and SASEGT. Here the CDR3 reads CASSEARSYEQYF. Here the CDR3 DNA reads TGTGCCAGCAGTGAGGCCAGATCCTACGAGCAGTACTTC.

V gene TRBV3-1 (or the pseudogene TRBV3-2) combines with J gene TRBJ1-1, with TRBD1 as a possible D gene (5 bases). CDR3 length: 16 residues. Trimming cost V 2 bases and J 2 bases, with 15 bases left between them. Germline CDR1 and CDR2: LGHDT and YNNKEL (reference sequence). CDR3 loop: CASSQTGGTGNTEAFF. The CDR3 DNA follows: TGTGCCAGCAGCCAAACCGGCGGGACCGGTAACACTGAAGCTTTCTTT.

This chain connects TRBV14 to TRBJ2-6; TRBD2 might be the D (7 bases). V was shortened by 5 bases and J by 0 bases, with 23 bases between the two germline ends. Germline CDR1 and CDR2: SGHDN and FVKESK. The CDR3 sequence is 20 residues long. The CDR3 here is CASSSRGGMRFLSGANVLTF. CDR3 coding DNA: TGTGCCAGCAGCTCTAGGGGGGGGATGAGGTTCCTCTCTGGGGCCAACGTCCTGACTTTC.

This clone was recorded many times. The chain is built from TRBV9 and TRBJ2-2, with 12 nucleotides matching TRBD2. V shed 3 bases, J shed 6 bases, and the junction held 6 bases outside the gene matches. There are 16 residues in the CDR3. CDR1 is SGDLS and CDR2 is YYNGEE in the germline V gene. The CDR3 DNA sequence: TGTGCCAGCAGCGCCCCTAGCGGGAGGGAGTCCGGGGAGCTGTTTTTT. Encoded protein: CASSAPSGRESGELFF.

J is TRBJ2-3 and V is TRBV4-1; D remains unclear. CDR3 length: 11 residues. With 0 bases removed from V and 10 bases from J, the gap between germline ends came to 5 bases. Germline lookup yields CDR1 MGHRA and CDR2 YSYEKL. As DNA, the CDR3 is TGCGCCAGCAGCCAAGATCTTGCGCAGTATTTT. Amino acids: CASSQDLAQYF.

V and J are TRBV19 and TRBJ2-3, with TRBD2 matching 12 bases. The V segment lost 4 bases and the J segment 2 bases; nucleotides outside the gene matches: 4. The CDR3 is made up of 16 amino acids. The germline gives CDR1 LNHDA, CDR2 SQIVND (reference sequence). Here the CDR3 reads CASSKLAGGLTDTQYF. The DNA for the CDR3 is TGTGCCAGTAGTAAACTAGCGGGAGGTCTCACAGATACGCAGTATTTT.

The chain joins TRBV6-2 or TRBV6-3 to TRBJ2-1; 12 bases align to TRBD2. This CDR3 is built from 16 residues. The germline CDR1 and CDR2 sequences are MNHEY and SVGEGT. V shed 5 bases, J shed 2 bases, and the junction held 4 bases outside the gene matches. The CDR3 region has the DNA TGTGCCAGCAGTCGGCGGACTAGCGGGGCCTACAATGAGCAGTTCTTC. Translation gives CASSRRTSGAYNEQFF.

V is TRBV6-5 and J is TRBJ2-3, with 9 bases matching TRBD1. The CDR3 runs to 15 residues. The trim removed 6 bases at V and 0 bases at J, leaving 4 bases unmatched. The germline V gene has CDR1 MNHEY and CDR2 SVGAGI. CDR3 coding DNA: TGTGCCAGCAGGGGACAGGGCGGTAGCACAGATACGCAGTATTTT. This translates into CASRGQGGSTDTQYF.